This TCR beta chain appears in the sequencing data of a study of PD-1 blockade in mismatch repair-deficient tumors. PCR or immunohistochemistry showed mismatch repair deficiency in every enrolled patient. The method was immunoSEQ multiplex PCR; TCRdb's version includes in-frame clones alone and lacks a portion of them. The table includes approximately 110,000 clones, about three quarters detected once. This clone was recorded once. Germline values: CDR1 SGHVS, CDR2 FQNEAQ. There are 14 residues in the CDR3. V dropped 1 base and J dropped 1 base, with 4 bases sitting between them. The V call is TRBV7-8, the J call TRBJ2-2; no reliable D call. The starting material was peripheral blood, obtained roughly 13 months after starting pembrolizumab. The source of this sequence is an adult with mismatch repair-deficient cancer. The CDR3 DNA reads TGTGCCAGCAGCTTAGACGAGAACACCGGGGAGCTGTTTTTT. Translated: CASSLDENTGELFF.